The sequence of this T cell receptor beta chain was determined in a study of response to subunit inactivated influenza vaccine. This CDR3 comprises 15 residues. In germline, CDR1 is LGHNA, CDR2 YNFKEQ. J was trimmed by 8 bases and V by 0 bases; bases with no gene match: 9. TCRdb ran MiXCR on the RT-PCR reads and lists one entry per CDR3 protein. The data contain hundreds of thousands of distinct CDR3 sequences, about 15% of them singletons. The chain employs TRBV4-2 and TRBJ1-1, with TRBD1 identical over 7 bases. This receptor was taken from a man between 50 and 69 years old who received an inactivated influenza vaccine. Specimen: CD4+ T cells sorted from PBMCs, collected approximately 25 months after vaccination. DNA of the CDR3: TGTGCCAGCAGCCAAGACGCGCCCAGGGACAGAGAAGCTTTCTTT. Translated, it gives CASSQDAPRDREAFF.